These T cell receptor beta chains were read from a single sample in a study of T cells in Graves' hyperthyroidism and ophthalmopathy. MiXCR, run by TCRdb on the multiplex PCR reads, gives a single entry per CDR3 protein. The sample lists 550,000 to 800,000 distinct CDR3 sequences, about 15% occurring once. The sample comprised blood. The receptors come from a man between 18 and 29 years old with Graves' hyperthyroidism. Both conserved end residues are part of each CDR3. The D gene is left open where the match is weak.

>TRBD1|TRBJ1-2|TRBV12-3/TRBV12-4
CASSHKRPTGFNYGYTF
>TRBD2|TRBJ2-2|TRBV28
CASSATGGKTGELFF
>TRBD2|TRBJ2-3|TRBV2
CASYREAYTDTQYF
>TRBD2|TRBJ2-5|TRBV12-3/TRBV12-4
CASSSPLAGEETQYF
>TRBD2|TRBJ2-2|TRBV7-9
CASSQERGTSGRQDTGELFF
>.|TRBJ1-2|TRBV12-3/TRBV12-4
CASSPTESLGYTF
>TRBD2|TRBJ2-3|TRBV20-1
CSARQAGGLDTQYF
>.|TRBJ2-7|TRBV12-3/TRBV12-4
CASSFPPRNEQYF
>TRBD1|TRBJ2-3|TRBV6-2/TRBV6-3
CASTADRGWTDTQYF
>.|TRBJ1-6|TRBV6-1
CASRDSLRRSPLHF
>.|TRBJ1-1|TRBV5-1
CASSLYMNTEAFF
>TRBD1|TRBJ2-7|TRBV28
CASKRDSSYEQYF
>.|TRBJ2-5|TRBV18
CASSPSSHATGQETQYF
>.|TRBJ2-3|TRBV2
CASSELTDTQYF
>.|TRBJ2-7|TRBV2
CASSEAKGRGSHEQYF
>.|TRBJ2-3|TRBV28
CASSLFSSRAADTQYF
>.|TRBJ1-1|TRBV29-1
CSVAQRLSNTEAFF
>TRBD2|TRBJ2-1|TRBV5-1
CASSFSGSRNEQFF
>TRBD2|TRBJ2-5|TRBV9
CASSALASGQETQYF
>.|TRBJ2-3|TRBV24-1
CATSDRDTQYF
>.|TRBJ2-7|TRBV7-9
CASTDLYEQYF
>TRBD2|TRBJ2-1|TRBV7-2
CASSLFRGLAGIKEQFF
>TRBD1|TRBJ2-2|TRBV30
CAWTRQGYTGELFF
>.|TRBJ1-2|TRBV6-1
CASSGFYGYTF
>.|TRBJ2-7|TRBV20-1
CSASVLGAVHEQYF
>TRBD2|TRBJ2-1|TRBV7-9
CASSYRTSGRWYNEQFF
>.|TRBJ1-1|TRBV3-1
CASSQEEVTEAFF
>TRBD2|TRBJ2-2|TRBV4-2
CASREREGSTGELFF
>TRBD1|TRBJ2-1|TRBV29-1
CSVEMGQGVGEQFF
>.|TRBJ1-1|TRBV6-1
CASSEARRTAAFF
>.|TRBJ2-3|TRBV6-2/TRBV6-3
CASSYSSLTDTQYF
>TRBD1|TRBJ2-2|TRBV4-1
CASSLTHRGAGELFF
>.|TRBJ2-1|TRBV20-1
CSARGGSASYNEQFF
>.|TRBJ1-1|TRBV7-8
CASSVGTMNTEAFF
>.|TRBJ1-1|TRBV2
CASSPGGSWGGNTEAFF
>.|TRBJ1-1|TRBV7-8
CASSSATTVNTEAFF
>.|TRBJ2-3|TRBV7-2
CASSLGILDTQYF
>.|TRBJ1-1|TRBV10-3
CAISAKGSMNTEAFF
>.|TRBJ1-4|TRBV12-3/TRBV12-4
CASSPLSTNEKLFF
>.|TRBJ2-7|TRBV28
CAAKDDYEQYF
>TRBD1|TRBJ2-5|TRBV3-1
CASSAPGQEETQYF
>TRBD2|TRBJ2-7|TRBV6-5
CASSYSGSSEQYF
>TRBD1|TRBJ1-2|TRBV12-5
CASGPRQGTNYGYTF
>TRBD1|TRBJ2-3|TRBV18
CASSSTPGQETDTQYF
>TRBD2|TRBJ2-3|TRBV5-1
CASMLFPSGSTDTQYF
>.|TRBJ1-6|TRBV4-1
CASSQTTDSPLHF
>TRBD2|TRBJ2-5|TRBV7-9
CASSLNSGGGETQYF
>.|TRBJ2-3|TRBV6-6
CASSYRLTDTQYF
>TRBD2|TRBJ2-5|TRBV12-3/TRBV12-4
CASSLSSGQETQYF
>TRBD2|TRBJ2-1|TRBV20-1
CSAGPRLAPYNEQFF
>.|TRBJ1-1|TRBV7-8
CASSLGRVQVNTEAFF
>.|TRBJ2-7|TRBV20-1
CSARGGLRGYEQYF
>.|TRBJ1-4|TRBV6-5
CASSSSDRNEKLFF
>.|TRBJ2-7|TRBV7-9
CASSPQVASSYEQYF
>TRBD1|TRBJ1-5|TRBV27
CASRTGGVGNQPQHF